This T cell receptor beta chain stems from a study of CD8+CD57+ T cells in acquired aplastic anemia. Study background: Sorted CD4+ and CD8+ cells yielded DNA averaging around 3.2 ug.

Germline CDR1 SGHTA, CDR2 FQGNSA. The V and J ends lost 2 bases and 9 bases respectively, with 17 bases between them. There are 15 residues in the CDR3. The authors sequenced patients whose flow cytometry had shown CD8+CD57+ cell expansion. This clonotype was counted ten times or more. It was genomic DNA that served as the template for profiling TCR beta VDJ and CDR3. MiXCR, run by TCRdb on the reads, gives a single entry per CDR3 protein. The data show 200,000 or so distinct CDR3 sequences, approximately 50% seen once. The receptor was derived from a human donor with aplastic anemia. This sequence joins TRBV7-2 and TRBJ2-1; TRBD1 might be the D (6 bases). The sequencing sample was made of sorted CD4+, CD8+, or CD8+CD57+ T cells (not recorded which) from PBMCs. CDR3: CASSLSAGVSGEQFF. CDR3 nucleotides: TGTGCCAGCAGCTTATCGGCAGGGGTGTCTGGTGAGCAGTTCTTC.